This T cell receptor (beta chain) was observed in a study of identical twins. Study-level results: Among out-of-frame alpha sequences shared by twins, low generation probability occurred in excess.

TCRdb re-called the 5' RACE reads through MiXCR, storing one row per CDR3 protein. The sample holds around 230,000 distinct CDR3 sequences, approximately 9% seen once. This CDR3 comprises 14 residues. Germline lookup yields CDR1 ENHRY and CDR2 SYGVKD. Trimming cost V 7 bases and J 4 bases, with 15 bases left between them. Turning to this clonotype: The antigen is not known.

Sequencing used memory (CD45RO+) T cells sorted from blood. The clonotype comes from a woman aged 18 to 35 in good health. The chain has TRBV10-3 and TRBJ2-3; tentatively, D is TRBD2 (6 bases). The chain's CDR3 is CAIKGTASADTQYF. The CDR3 coding sequence is TGTGCCATCAAGGGGACGGCTAGCGCAGATACGCAGTATTTT.